A single sample is the source of the 25 T cell receptor beta chains below, sequenced in a study of cytomegalovirus exposure and HLA in healthy donors. Vbeta (60) and Jbeta (13) primers were used in the PCR. Repertoires were generated with immunoSEQ multiplex PCR, while TCRdb's copy carries only in-frame clones and drops some. This sample has under 200,000 clones, with 75% to 90% found just once. The sequencing input was PBMCs. Receptors originate from a woman in her 30s in good health and CMV-seronegative.

V and J are TRBV18 and TRBJ2-5; 8 bases are a match to TRBD2. J was trimmed by 3 bases and V by 0 bases; bases with no gene match: 3. This CDR3 spans 15 amino acids. Germline loops: CDR1 KGHSH, CDR2 LQKENI. The DNA for the CDR3 is TGTGCCAGCTCACCACCGACTAGCGCAAAAGAGACCCAGTACTTC. Translating it yields CASSPPTSAKETQYF. Looking up the rest from reference TRBV18 and TRBJ2-5 gives the full variable domain: NAGVMQNPRHLVRRRGQEARLRCSPMKGHSHVYWYRQLPEEGLKFMVYLQKENIIDESGMPKERFSAEFPKEGPSILRIQQVVRGDSAAYFCASSPPTSAKETQYFGPGTRLLVL.

Here the CDR3 reads CASSFSGDSYNEQFF. CDR3 bases: TGTGCCAGCAGCTTTAGCGGGGATTCCTACAATGAGCAGTTCTTC. The genes are TRBV7-6 and TRBJ2-1; TRBD2 matches 8 bases. J was trimmed by 1 base and V by 3 bases; bases with no gene match: 2. Germline CDR1 is SGHVS and CDR2 is FNYEAQ. CDR3 size: 15 residues. The variable domain in full, completed from reference TRBV7-6 and TRBJ2-1, reads GAGVSQSPRYKVTKRGQDVALRCDPISGHVSLYWYRQALGQGPEFLTYFNYEAQQDKSGLPNDRFSAERPEGSISTLTIQRTEQRDSAMYRCASSFSGDSYNEQFFGPGTRLTVL.

The rearrangement uses TRBV29-1 and TRBJ2-3; D is perhaps TRBD2 (5 bases). CDR1 and CDR2 (germline): SQVTM, ANQGSEA. Trimming took off 5 bases at V and 1 base at J, with 16 bases between the two ends. The CDR3 has 15 residues. The CDR3 reads CSVSPSGSRTDTQYF. The CDR3 DNA reads TGCAGCGTTTCCCCCAGCGGATCTCGCACAGATACGCAGTATTTT.

This clone was detected only once. Its ends do not fully match the called genes, so a read error is possible. The V gene is TRBV29-1, the J gene TRBJ2-3, with 9 bases matching TRBD2. Germline V lookup: CDR1 SQVTM, CDR2 ANQGSEA. The CDR3 covers 11 residues. The CDR3 DNA is TGCAGCGTGGAAGCGGGGGGTACGCAGTATTTT. Its protein is CSVEAGGTQYF.

The chain uses TRBV4-2 and TRBJ1-5, with a possible D match to TRBD1 (6 bases). V lost 5 bases to trimming and J lost 2 bases, with 19 bases between them. Germline assignment: CDR1 LGHNA and CDR2 YNFKEQ. CDR3 size: 17 residues. The DNA for the CDR3 is TGTGCCAGCAGCTTCAACCCAGGGGCGCAGGGCAATCAGCCCCAGCATTTT. Its protein product is CASSFNPGAQGNQPQHF.

V usage is TRBV10-3 and J usage is TRBJ2-7; D possibly corresponds to TRBD1 (5 bases). Germline CDR1 and CDR2: ENHRY and SYGVKD. This CDR3 has 13 amino acids. V was cut by 3 bases and J by 2 bases, with 8 bases left in between. The CDR3 bases are TGTGCCATCAGTGAACAGGCAACCTACGAGCAGTACTTC. It encodes CAISEQATYEQYF.

This sequence joins TRBV11-2 and TRBJ2-1, with D possibly matching TRBD2 (6 bases). Between the trimmed V and J ends, which lost 3 bases and 4 bases, there was a span of 16 bases. The CDR3 is 16 amino acids. Per the germline V gene, CDR1 is SGHAT and CDR2 is FQNNGV. The CDR3 DNA is TGTGCCAGCAGCTTGGGGGTTGGGCGGGGTTACAATGAGCAGTTCTTC. Amino acid sequence: CASSLGVGRGYNEQFF.

The rearrangement joins TRBV6-5 to TRBJ2-7; weak D call: TRBD2 (6 bases). The V gene's germline CDR1 is MNHEY and CDR2 SVGAGI. Trimming cost V 0 bases and J 3 bases, with 15 bases left between them. The CDR3 spans 16 residues. DNA for the CDR3: TGTGCCAGCAGTTACTCGACGGGGGAATCAAGCTACGAGCAGTACTTC. This sequence encodes CASSYSTGESSYEQYF.

This rearrangement joins TRBV29-1 to TRBJ2-1, with a tentative D call TRBD1 (9 bases). Looked up from germline, CDR1 is SQVTM and CDR2 is ANQGSEA. Trimming pared 7 bases from V and 8 bases from J, leaving 21 bases between. This CDR3 is built from 14 residues. The CDR3 is CSAERGTGSYEQFF. CDR3 nucleotides: TGCAGCGCGGAGCGGGGGACAGGGTCGTATGAGCAGTTCTTC.

J is TRBJ2-7 and V is TRBV5-6, with 8 bases aligning to TRBD1. The CDR3 extends over 14 amino acids. Germline V CDR1 and CDR2: SGHDT, YYEEEE. The junction had 3 bases not matched to a gene; V was cut back by 4 bases and J by 0 bases. The CDR3 region has the DNA TGTGCCAGCAGCACCGGACAGGGCTCCTACGAGCAGTACTTC. Translation gives CASSTGQGSYEQYF.

This clone appeared once. The gene calls are TRBV10-3 and TRBJ2-7, with 10 bases lining up with TRBD1. CDR3 length: 16 amino acids. V gave up 3 bases and J gave up 2 bases; unmatched junction bases: 7. CDR1 and CDR2 (germline): ENHRY, SYGVKD. CDR3 residues: CAISEGQGGNPYEQYF. The DNA for the CDR3 is TGTGCCATCAGTGAAGGACAGGGGGGGAACCCCTACGAGCAGTACTTC.

The chain employs TRBV11-2 and TRBJ2-7; the match to TRBD1 covers 7 bases. Trimming took 5 bases from V and 2 from J; bases not matched to a gene: 12. CDR1 SGHAT and CDR2 FQNNGV come from the germline V gene. This CDR3 comprises 16 residues. The CDR3 DNA sequence: TGTGCCAGCAGCCCGCGGACAGGCCGCATCCCCTACGAGCAGTACTTC. Amino acids: CASSPRTGRIPYEQYF.

V usage is TRBV5-1 and J usage is TRBJ2-5, with TRBD2 identical over 12 bases. The germline CDR1 and CDR2 sequences are SGHRS and YFSETQ. This CDR3 spans 17 amino acids. The V segment lost 2 bases and the J segment 0 bases; nucleotides outside the gene matches: 5. The CDR3 protein is CASSFERLAGDQETQYF. Here the CDR3 DNA reads TGCGCCAGCAGCTTCGAGAGACTAGCGGGGGACCAAGAGACCCAGTACTTC.

CDR3 in DNA: TGTGCCAGCAGTGTTTCAGGGGGCTCCTACGAGCAGTACTTC. The encoded protein is CASSVSGGSYEQYF. The V call is TRBV28, the J call TRBJ2-7, with 7 bases fitting TRBD1. CDR3 length: 14 residues. Germline V lookup: CDR1 MDHEN, CDR2 SYDVKM. Trimming took 5 bases from V and 0 from J; bases not matched to a gene: 4.

The chain uses TRBV10-2 and TRBJ2-2; a weak D match, TRBD2 (6 bases). The CDR3 is 16 residues long. CDR1 and CDR2 (germline): WSHSY, SAAADI. Trimming pared 4 bases from V and 4 bases from J, leaving 16 bases between. For the CDR3, the DNA is TGCGCCAGCAGTGGACTAGGGGTACCGGGCACCGGGGAGCTGTTTTTT. It translates to CASSGLGVPGTGELFF.

This chain links TRBV7-2 with TRBJ1-4; maybe TRBD1 (6 bases). This CDR3 spans 18 amino acids. From germline, CDR1 is SGHTA and CDR2 FQGNSA. V was shortened by 4 bases and J by 3 bases, with 21 bases between the two germline ends. In DNA, the CDR3 is TGTGCCAGCAGCTGCGCCGCAGGGGCAAATTGTGCTAATGAAAAACTGTTTTTT. It encodes CASSCAAGANCANEKLFF.

In this sample, this clone turned up once. The V call is TRBV6-5, the J call TRBJ2-2; D is unresolved. The CDR3 runs to 13 residues. The germline gives CDR1 MNHEY, CDR2 SVGAGI. Trimming cost V 2 bases and J 5 bases, with 6 bases left between them. CDR3 coding DNA: TGTGCCAGCAGTTACCTAGATACCGGGGAGCTGTTTTTT. The encoded protein is CASSYLDTGELFF.

The chain joins TRBV7-2 to TRBJ1-4, with a tentative D call TRBD1 (6 bases). Germline loops: CDR1 SGHTA, CDR2 FQGNSA. Trimming took 5 bases from V and 7 from J, leaving 17 bases between them. The CDR3 loop spans 15 amino acids. CDR3 in amino acids: CASSPTGTSFEKLFF. CDR3 coding DNA: TGTGCCAGCAGCCCCACCGGGACATCGTTTGAAAAACTGTTTTTT.

The rearrangement links TRBV2 to TRBJ2-7, with unresolved D. Trimming removed 6 bases at V and 6 bases at J, with 12 bases between. This CDR3 is built from 12 residues. Germline V lookup: CDR1 SNHLY, CDR2 FYNNEI. The CDR3 nucleotides are TGTGCCAGCAGGCTCCTCTCCAGCGAGCAGTACTTC. Amino acid sequence: CASRLLSSEQYF.

As DNA, the CDR3 is TGTGCCAGCAGCCATCTCGCAGCGAATGAGCAGTTCTTC. Translated, it gives CASSHLAANEQFF. J is TRBJ2-1 and V is TRBV13; the D is unclear. CDR1 is PRHDT, CDR2 FYEKMQ, per germline (reference sequence). With 5 bases removed from V and 7 bases from J, the gap between germline ends came to 12 bases. The CDR3 covers 13 residues.

V usage is TRBV2 and J usage is TRBJ1-5; 7 nucleotides match TRBD1. Germline V gene sequence: CDR1 SNHLY, CDR2 FYNNEI. This CDR3 region has 14 residues. V trimming: 6 bases; J trimming: 3 bases; junction bases outside the gene matches: 5. For the CDR3, the DNA is TGTGCCAGCAGGGGCGGGACAGTCAATCAGCCCCAGCATTTT. It translates to CASRGGTVNQPQHF.

This clone was counted between two and nine times. The gene calls are TRBV14 and TRBJ2-1; a possible D gene is TRBD2 (6 bases). In germline, CDR1 is SGHDN, CDR2 FVKESK. The CDR3 is 16 residues long. Trimming took off 1 base at V and 7 bases at J, with 17 bases between the two ends. CDR3 nucleotide sequence: TGTGCCAGCAGCCAAGGGGACTTGGTGTTCGGGAATGAGCAGTTCTTC. As protein: CASSQGDLVFGNEQFF.

The chain is built from TRBV27 and TRBJ1-2, with D possibly matching TRBD1 (5 bases). V lost 3 bases and J lost 3, with 11 bases in between. Germline V gene sequence: CDR1 MNHEY, CDR2 SMNVEV (reference sequence). This CDR3 comprises 14 residues. In DNA, the CDR3 is TGTGCCAGCAGTTTTAACAGGAAACACTATGGCTACACCTTC. This sequence encodes CASSFNRKHYGYTF.

The gene calls are TRBV19 and TRBJ2-1; 9 nucleotides align to TRBD1. V was pared by 8 bases and J by 4 bases, with 9 bases of the junction left unmatched. The length of the CDR3 is 15 residues. Germline V lookup: CDR1 LNHDA, CDR2 SQIVND (reference sequence). CDR3 coding DNA: TGTGCCAGTTCTAGGCCGGGACAGGGTTACAATGAGCAGTTCTTC. Its translation: CASSRPGQGYNEQFF.

The gene calls are TRBV4-2 and TRBJ1-5, with 10 nucleotides matching TRBD1. Germline CDR1 reads LGHNA; CDR2 reads YNFKEQ. The CDR3 is 16 residues long. The trim removed 0 bases at V and 5 bases at J, leaving 4 bases unmatched. The CDR3 sequence is CASSQEWTGGDQPQHF. CDR3 bases: TGTGCCAGCAGCCAAGAGTGGACAGGGGGGGATCAGCCCCAGCATTTT.